The rows below give T cell receptor beta chains drawn from one sample of a study of CD8 T cells in Susac syndrome. TCRdb used MiXCR to reprocess the immunoSEQ multiplex PCR reads, holding one entry per CDR3 protein. The sample has about 120,000 distinct CDR3 sequences; more than 90% are singletons. Sequenced input: CD8+ T cells from PBMCs. The receptors come from a human donor with Susac syndrome. Both conserved end residues are part of each CDR3. The D gene is left open where the match is weak. Clone sizes are given selectively: once, few, many, or a class where the clone is expanded.

cdr3_length: 16; clone_size: .; d_call: TRBD1; j_call: TRBJ2-1; v_call: TRBV5-1; cdr3_nt: TGCGCCAGCAGCTTGGCCCCGGGACAGGCTTACAATGAGCAGTTCTTC; cdr3_aa: CASSLAPGQAYNEQFF
cdr3_length: 13; clone_size: .; d_call: .; j_call: TRBJ2-1; v_call: TRBV7-8; cdr3_nt: TGTGCCAGCGGGGGTAGGTCCTACAATGAGCAGTTCTTC; cdr3_aa: CASGGRSYNEQFF
cdr3_length: 15; clone_size: .; d_call: TRBD1; j_call: TRBJ2-1; v_call: TRBV9; cdr3_nt: TGTGCCAGCAGCTCTACAGGACAGGGAGGTAATGAGCAGTTCTTC; cdr3_aa: CASSSTGQGGNEQFF
cdr3_length: 14; clone_size: once; d_call: .; j_call: TRBJ1-1; v_call: TRBV9; cdr3_nt: TGTGCCAGCAGTCCTGGACAAGGGAGTTATGAAGCTTTCTTT; cdr3_aa: CASSPGQGSYEAFF
cdr3_length: 14; clone_size: .; d_call: .; j_call: TRBJ2-7; v_call: TRBV7-9; cdr3_nt: TGTGCCAGCAGCTTAGGCGGCAGGCCCTACGAGCAGTACTTC; cdr3_aa: CASSLGGRPYEQYF
cdr3_length: 15; clone_size: .; d_call: TRBD1; j_call: TRBJ1-1; v_call: TRBV25-1; cdr3_nt: TGTGCCAGCGATCCGGGACAGGGGGCGAAAACTGAAGCTTTCTTT; cdr3_aa: CASDPGQGAKTEAFF
cdr3_length: 16; clone_size: once; d_call: .; j_call: TRBJ1-1; v_call: TRBV5-5; cdr3_nt: TGTGCCAGCAGCACAAGGGGCAGCTACCTGAACACTGAAGCTTTCTTT; cdr3_aa: CASSTRGSYLNTEAFF
cdr3_length: 12; clone_size: .; d_call: TRBD1; j_call: TRBJ1-4; v_call: TRBV20-1; cdr3_nt: TGCAGTGGAAGGGGGCTAGATGAAAAACTGTTTTTT; cdr3_aa: CSGRGLDEKLFF
cdr3_length: 15; clone_size: .; d_call: .; j_call: TRBJ1-5; v_call: TRBV13; cdr3_nt: TGTGCCAGCAGCTTAGGTAGGGAGACCAGCCAGCCCCAGCATTTT; cdr3_aa: CASSLGRETSQPQHF
cdr3_length: 14; clone_size: .; d_call: .; j_call: TRBJ2-5; v_call: TRBV4-2; cdr3_nt: TGTGCCAGCAGCCATACAGGACAGCAAGAGACCCAGTACTTC; cdr3_aa: CASSHTGQQETQYF
cdr3_length: 16; clone_size: once; d_call: TRBD2; j_call: TRBJ2-3; v_call: TRBV4-2; cdr3_nt: TGTGCCAGCAGCTCGACTAGCGGGAGCCCCACAGATACGCAGTATTTT; cdr3_aa: CASSSTSGSPTDTQYF
cdr3_length: 17; clone_size: .; d_call: .; j_call: TRBJ2-1; v_call: TRBV18; cdr3_nt: TGTGCCAGCTCACCACCCCCCAACAGGGTTGCCTACAATGAGCAGTTCTTC; cdr3_aa: CASSPPPNRVAYNEQFF
cdr3_length: 15; clone_size: .; d_call: TRBD1; j_call: TRBJ2-3; v_call: TRBV30; cdr3_nt: TGTGCCTGGGGCCAGACAGGGGATTTAGCCGATACGCAGTATTTT; cdr3_aa: CAWGQTGDLADTQYF
cdr3_length: 16; clone_size: .; d_call: .; j_call: TRBJ2-7; v_call: TRBV27; cdr3_nt: TGTGCCAGCAGTTTATCGAAAGGGGATCTTATGTACGAGCAGTACTTC; cdr3_aa: CASSLSKGDLMYEQYF
cdr3_length: 14; clone_size: .; d_call: .; j_call: TRBJ1-1; v_call: TRBV4-1; cdr3_nt: TGCGCCAGCAGCCAAGCGTACATGAACACTGAAGCTTTCTTT; cdr3_aa: CASSQAYMNTEAFF
cdr3_length: 11; clone_size: once; d_call: .; j_call: TRBJ2-3; v_call: TRBV20-1; cdr3_nt: TGCAGTGCGTCAATGGGAGATACGCAGTATTTT; cdr3_aa: CSASMGDTQYF
cdr3_length: 15; clone_size: once; d_call: TRBD1; j_call: TRBJ2-3; v_call: TRBV30; cdr3_nt: TGTGCCTGGACCAACGGACAGGGGTTCACAGATACGCAGTATTTT; cdr3_aa: CAWTNGQGFTDTQYF
cdr3_length: 12; clone_size: .; d_call: .; j_call: TRBJ2-7; v_call: TRBV20-1; cdr3_nt: TGCAGTGCTAAGAGGGAAGCCGACGAGCAGTACTTC; cdr3_aa: CSAKREADEQYF
cdr3_length: 15; clone_size: .; d_call: TRBD2; j_call: TRBJ2-5; v_call: TRBV4-3; cdr3_nt: TGCGCCAGCAGCCACGGCCTAGCGGACCAAGAGACCCAGTACTTC; cdr3_aa: CASSHGLADQETQYF
cdr3_length: 16; clone_size: .; d_call: .; j_call: TRBJ2-1; v_call: TRBV2; cdr3_nt: TGTGCCAGCAGTGACCAAAGGAGAGAACGACCGAATGAGCAGTTCTTC; cdr3_aa: CASSDQRRERPNEQFF
cdr3_length: 11; clone_size: .; d_call: .; j_call: TRBJ1-3; v_call: TRBV12-3/TRBV12-4; cdr3_nt: TGTGCCACCAGGGCCGGAAACACCATATATTTT; cdr3_aa: CATRAGNTIYF
cdr3_length: 17; clone_size: once; d_call: TRBD2; j_call: TRBJ2-1; v_call: TRBV6-5; cdr3_nt: TGTGCCAGCAGTTTATATCTAGCGGGGGCTTCGCACAATGAGCAGTTCTTC; cdr3_aa: CASSLYLAGASHNEQFF
cdr3_length: 14; clone_size: .; d_call: .; j_call: TRBJ1-5; v_call: TRBV5-4; cdr3_nt: TGTGCCAGCAGCTTGTCCGGGTCCAATCAGCCCCAGCATTTT; cdr3_aa: CASSLSGSNQPQHF
cdr3_length: 13; clone_size: .; d_call: .; j_call: TRBJ2-3; v_call: TRBV6-4; cdr3_nt: TGTGCCAGCAGTGACGGGAGCACAGATACGCAGTATTTT; cdr3_aa: CASSDGSTDTQYF
cdr3_length: 12; clone_size: .; d_call: .; j_call: TRBJ2-3; v_call: TRBV12-3/TRBV12-4; cdr3_nt: TGTGCCAGCAGTCCACAGGCAGATACGCAGTATTTT; cdr3_aa: CASSPQADTQYF
cdr3_length: 13; clone_size: .; d_call: .; j_call: TRBJ1-1; v_call: TRBV20-1; cdr3_nt: TGCAGTGCTAGAGCCGGTATCCGCACTGAAGCTTTCTTT; cdr3_aa: CSARAGIRTEAFF
cdr3_length: 12; clone_size: .; d_call: .; j_call: TRBJ2-1; v_call: TRBV7-9; cdr3_nt: TGTGCCAGCAGCTTGGAAAATATGGAGCAGTTCTTC; cdr3_aa: CASSLENMEQFF
cdr3_length: 16; clone_size: .; d_call: TRBD1; j_call: TRBJ2-3; v_call: TRBV7-3; cdr3_nt: TGTGCCAGCAGCCCCCTAACAGGGGGCGCGACAGATACGCAGTATTTT; cdr3_aa: CASSPLTGGATDTQYF
cdr3_length: 11; clone_size: .; d_call: .; j_call: TRBJ2-1; v_call: TRBV7-9; cdr3_nt: TGTGCCAGCAGCCACGAGCTTGTGCAGTTCTTC; cdr3_aa: CASSHELVQFF
cdr3_length: 17; clone_size: .; d_call: .; j_call: TRBJ2-7; v_call: TRBV7-6; cdr3_nt: TGTGCCAGCAGCCACCCCCTAGGAGGCATTCCCTCCTACGAGCAGTACTTC; cdr3_aa: CASSHPLGGIPSYEQYF
cdr3_length: 16; clone_size: .; d_call: TRBD2; j_call: TRBJ2-1; v_call: TRBV6-4; cdr3_nt: TGTGCCAGCAGTGACTCGGAGCGGGGGCCCTACAATGAGCAGTTCTTC; cdr3_aa: CASSDSERGPYNEQFF
cdr3_length: 13; clone_size: .; d_call: .; j_call: TRBJ1-1; v_call: TRBV12-3/TRBV12-4; cdr3_nt: TGTGCCAGCAGCTACGACAGAGAGGTTGGAGCTTTCTTT; cdr3_aa: CASSYDREVGAFF
cdr3_length: 14; clone_size: once; d_call: .; j_call: TRBJ1-1; v_call: TRBV6-2/TRBV6-3; cdr3_nt: TGTGCCAGCAGTTACTCGGAGGGTAGAGCTGAAGCTTTCTTT; cdr3_aa: CASSYSEGRAEAFF